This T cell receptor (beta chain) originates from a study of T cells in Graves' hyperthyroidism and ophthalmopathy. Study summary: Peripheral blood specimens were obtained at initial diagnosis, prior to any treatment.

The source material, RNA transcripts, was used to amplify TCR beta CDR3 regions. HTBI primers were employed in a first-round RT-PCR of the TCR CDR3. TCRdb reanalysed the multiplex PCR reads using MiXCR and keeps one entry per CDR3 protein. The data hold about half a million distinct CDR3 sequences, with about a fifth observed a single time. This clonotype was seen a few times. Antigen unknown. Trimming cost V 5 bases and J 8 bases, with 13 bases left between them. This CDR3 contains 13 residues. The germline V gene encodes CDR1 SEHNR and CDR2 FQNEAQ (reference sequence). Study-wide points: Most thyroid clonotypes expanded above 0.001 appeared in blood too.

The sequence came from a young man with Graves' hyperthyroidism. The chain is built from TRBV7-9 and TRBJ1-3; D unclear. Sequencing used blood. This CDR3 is CASSSGRLDTIYF. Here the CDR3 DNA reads TGTGCCAGCAGCAGCGGACGTCTGGACACCATATATTTT.